These 5 T cell receptor beta chains originate from one sample sequenced in a study of response to subunit inactivated influenza vaccine. From the RT-PCR reads, TCRdb called clonotypes with MiXCR, one entry per CDR3 protein. The table has about 540,000 distinct CDR3 sequences, around 21% seen once. Separately, the same data were catalogued under a study of T cells expressing NK-cell markers. That study reports: In generating TCR beta cDNA, 5'RACE template switching with UMIs was used.

This specimen consisted of CD4+ T cells sorted from PBMCs, obtained roughly 12 days after vaccination. These receptors came from a man aged 45-60 years who received an inactivated influenza vaccine.

This clonotype was picked up many times. V is TRBV29-1 and J is TRBJ1-1, with D perhaps matching TRBD1 (5 bases). The ends were cut back, 4 bases at V and 1 base at J, with 10 bases in the middle. This CDR3 region has 13 residues. Germline V gives CDR1 SQVTM, CDR2 ANQGSEA. Here the CDR3 reads CSVGRQTNTEAFF. As DNA, the CDR3 is TGCAGCGTTGGGCGACAGACGAACACTGAAGCTTTCTTT.

In its sample, this clonotype was seen a few times. The chain couples TRBV5-1 to TRBJ2-1; D remains unclear. V lost 0 bases to trimming and J lost 6 bases, with 7 bases between them. The CDR3 has 13 residues. Germline CDR1 and CDR2: SGHRS and YFSETQ. CDR3 residues: CASSLELFNEQFF. In DNA, the CDR3 is TGCGCCAGCAGCTTGGAACTCTTCAATGAGCAGTTCTTC.

The chain combines TRBV2 with TRBJ2-7; D might be TRBD1 or TRBD2, each matching 5 bases. Germline V gene data show CDR1 as SNHLY and CDR2 as FYNNEI. Trimming took 8 bases from V and 0 from J, leaving 8 bases between them. This CDR3 comprises 12 residues. The CDR3 here is CASGGSSYEQYF. The CDR3 bases are TGTGCCAGCGGGGGAAGCTCCTACGAGCAGTACTTC.

This chain connects TRBV2 to TRBJ2-3; possibly TRBD1 for D (6 bases). The CDR3 sequence is 14 residues long. Trimming took 9 bases from V and 0 from J, leaving 13 bases between them. Germline CDR1 is SNHLY and CDR2 is FYNNEI. In DNA, the CDR3 is TGTGCCAGTCAGTGGGGGCGGAGCACAGATACGCAGTATTTT. The encoded protein is CASQWGRSTDTQYF.

This clonotype was counted only a few times. The rearrangement joins TRBV25-1 to TRBJ1-1, with D unresolved. The V end lost 2 bases, the J end lost 8 bases, and 6 bases lay between the germline ends. The CDR3 consists of 11 residues. Germline loops: CDR1 MGHDK, CDR2 SYGVNS. CDR3 sequence reads: CASSEAGEAFF. The CDR3 bases are TGTGCCAGCAGTGAAGCCGGGGAAGCTTTCTTT.